This T cell receptor beta chain was obtained from a study of T cell responses to AZD1222 COVID-19 vaccine. Worth noting for this clone: The target antigen is unknown.

Overall study results and limits: Recipients of AZD1222 seropositive at baseline numbered only five or six.

From germline, CDR1 is SGHRS and CDR2 YFSETQ. J was trimmed by 0 bases and V by 4 bases; bases with no gene match: 21. This CDR3 contains 21 residues. The protocol was immunoSEQ multiplex PCR, while the TCRdb copy is restricted to in-frame clones and leaves out a portion. The table includes fewer than 120,000 clones, about 88% detected once. The sequencing used peripheral blood, collected on day 0 of AZD1222 vaccination. The chain carries TRBV5-1 and TRBJ2-1, with 8 bases aligning to TRBD1. The clonotype comes from an adult in good health. The CDR3 here is CASSPGHLGTGAFSSYNEQFF. CDR3 coding DNA: TGCGCCAGCAGCCCCGGACATTTGGGGACAGGTGCTTTTAGCTCCTACAATGAGCAGTTCTTC.